Given below is one T cell receptor (beta chain) in context. Its matching antigen is unknown. This entry is derived from a study of cytomegalovirus exposure and HLA in healthy donors. General study results and limits: Being indistinguishable, some V segments were excluded, TRBV6-2 and TRBV6-3 among them.

At sampling all donors were nominally healthy, likely with unrecorded immune exposures. It was with 60 Vbeta and 13 Jbeta primers that the PCR ran. Under the authors' procedure: It was a later analysis that counted roughly 80 million unique TCR beta chains, of which approximately 11 million were shared. This table comes from immunoSEQ multiplex PCR, and its TCRdb copy is limited to in-frame clones, with some not included. D and trimming come from the DNA, and the V and J calls and clone size come from that table. The data hold 120,000 or so clones, with around four fifths observed a single time. V shed 3 bases and J 7 bases; nucleotides not matched to a gene: 11. The germline V gene encodes CDR1 LNHDA and CDR2 SQIVND (reference sequence). The CDR3 is 15 amino acids.

The sequencing sample was made of PBMCs. The TCR sequence derives from a middle-aged man in good health and CMV-seronegative. The J gene is TRBJ2-5, the V gene TRBV19; 7 bases align to TRBD1. CDR3 coding DNA: TGTGCCAGTAGTATGACAGGGTCTGGTAAGGGGACCCAGTACTTC. This translates into CASSMTGSGKGTQYF.